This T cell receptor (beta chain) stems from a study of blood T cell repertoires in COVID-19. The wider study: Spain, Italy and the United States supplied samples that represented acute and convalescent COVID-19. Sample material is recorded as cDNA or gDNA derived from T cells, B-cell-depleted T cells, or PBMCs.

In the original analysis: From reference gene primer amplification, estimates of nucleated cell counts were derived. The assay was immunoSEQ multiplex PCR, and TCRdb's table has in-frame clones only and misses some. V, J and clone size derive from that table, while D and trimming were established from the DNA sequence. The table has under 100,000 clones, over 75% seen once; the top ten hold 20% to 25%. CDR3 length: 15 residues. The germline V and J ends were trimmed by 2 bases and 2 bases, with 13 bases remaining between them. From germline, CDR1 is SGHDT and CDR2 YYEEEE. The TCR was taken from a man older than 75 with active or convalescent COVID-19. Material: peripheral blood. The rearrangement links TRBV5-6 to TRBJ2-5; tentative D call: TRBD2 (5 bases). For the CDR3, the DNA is TGTGCCAGCAGCTTTTCGCCGAGGGATCAAGAGACCCAGTACTTC. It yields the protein CASSFSPRDQETQYF.